This is a list of T cell receptor beta chains from one sample in a study of blood T cells in healthy people across ages. TCRdb redid the calling of the 5' RACE reads with MiXCR, one entry per CDR3 protein. The table shows approximately 700,000 distinct CDR3 sequences, with about a third occurring only once. Sequencing was carried out using blood. The receptors come from a woman aged 80 or older in good health. Each CDR3 is given with its conserved first and last residue. D genes are given only for firm matches. Rows may omit the clone size; those that give it use once, few, many or a size class.

cdr3_length: 13
clone_size: few
j_call: TRBJ1-1
v_call: TRBV11-2
d_call: .
cdr3_nt: TGTGCCAGCAGCTTTCGGGTGGGACCTGAAGCTTTCTTT
cdr3_aa: CASSFRVGPEAFF

cdr3_length: 13
clone_size: .
j_call: TRBJ1-2
v_call: TRBV7-6
d_call: .
cdr3_nt: TGTGCCAGCAGCCTGCGGTCCGACTATGGCTACACCTTC
cdr3_aa: CASSLRSDYGYTF

cdr3_length: 16
clone_size: few
j_call: TRBJ1-3
v_call: TRBV14
d_call: TRBD1
cdr3_nt: TGTGCCAGCAGCCAAGCCAGGGGGATCTCTGGAAACACCATATATTTT
cdr3_aa: CASSQARGISGNTIYF

cdr3_length: 13
clone_size: many
j_call: TRBJ1-1
v_call: TRBV7-3
d_call: TRBD1
cdr3_nt: TGTGCCAGCAGCTCGACAGGGGTCAGTGAAGCTTTCTTT
cdr3_aa: CASSSTGVSEAFF

cdr3_length: 13
clone_size: .
j_call: TRBJ2-5
v_call: TRBV12-3/TRBV12-4
d_call: .
cdr3_nt: TGTGCCAGCACCTTTAACGAAAAAGAGACCCAGTACTTC
cdr3_aa: CASTFNEKETQYF

cdr3_length: 12
clone_size: once
j_call: TRBJ2-7
v_call: TRBV7-2
d_call: .
cdr3_nt: TGTGCCAGCACCCAAGGTGCCTACGAGCAGTACTTC
cdr3_aa: CASTQGAYEQYF

cdr3_length: 13
clone_size: many
j_call: TRBJ1-1
v_call: TRBV20-1
d_call: .
cdr3_nt: TGCAGTGCTAGAGGACAGAGCGACGGGATCGGTTTCTTT
cdr3_aa: CSARGQSDGIGFF

cdr3_length: 12
clone_size: many
j_call: TRBJ2-7
v_call: TRBV6-1
d_call: TRBD2
cdr3_nt: TGTGCCAGCAGTGAGGCGGGGGGCGAGCAGTACTTC
cdr3_aa: CASSEAGGEQYF

cdr3_length: 14
clone_size: .
j_call: TRBJ2-7
v_call: TRBV10-3
d_call: .
cdr3_nt: TGTGCCGTACAGGGCCCAGAAAATCCCTACGAGCAGTACTTC
cdr3_aa: CAVQGPENPYEQYF

cdr3_length: 14
clone_size: .
j_call: TRBJ1-6
v_call: TRBV14
d_call: .
cdr3_nt: TGTGCCAGCAGCCAAGGCAGGGAGTATTCACCCCTCCACTTT
cdr3_aa: CASSQGREYSPLHF

cdr3_length: 14
clone_size: .
j_call: TRBJ2-5
v_call: TRBV28
d_call: .
cdr3_nt: TGTGCCAGCAGTTTTTCGTCCTCCGGGGAGACCCAGTACTTC
cdr3_aa: CASSFSSSGETQYF

cdr3_length: 20
clone_size: many
j_call: TRBJ2-7
v_call: TRBV28
d_call: .
cdr3_nt: TGTGCCAGCTACGGACGGTCGGAGATGCTGGTCGCGGGCTTTATTTACGAGCAGTACTTC
cdr3_aa: CASYGRSEMLVAGFIYEQYF

cdr3_length: 19
clone_size: many
j_call: TRBJ1-5
v_call: TRBV6-6
d_call: .
cdr3_nt: TGTGCCAGCAGACACTCAGATAGCGGGGCCTATCGGACGGGTCAGCCCCAGCATTTT
cdr3_aa: CASRHSDSGAYRTGQPQHF

cdr3_length: 13
clone_size: once
j_call: TRBJ2-7
v_call: TRBV6-5
d_call: .
cdr3_nt: TGTGCCAGCAGCTTCGGTCGCCCCCACGAGCAGTACTTC
cdr3_aa: CASSFGRPHEQYF

cdr3_length: 14
clone_size: many
j_call: TRBJ2-3
v_call: TRBV20-1
d_call: TRBD2
cdr3_nt: TGCAGTGCCGGTAGCGGGGGGACGACAGATACGCAGTATTTT
cdr3_aa: CSAGSGGTTDTQYF

cdr3_length: 15
clone_size: .
j_call: TRBJ1-1
v_call: TRBV4-1
d_call: .
cdr3_nt: TGCGCCAGCAGCCCGGGTTGGACGGCCAACACTGAAGCTTTCTTT
cdr3_aa: CASSPGWTANTEAFF

cdr3_length: 12
clone_size: many
j_call: TRBJ2-1
v_call: TRBV29-1
d_call: .
cdr3_nt: TGCAGCGTTGAAGAGGGTTACAATGAGCAGTTCTTC
cdr3_aa: CSVEEGYNEQFF

cdr3_length: 18
clone_size: .
j_call: TRBJ1-5
v_call: TRBV6-2/TRBV6-3
d_call: .
cdr3_nt: TGTGCCAGCAGCCTCGGGGGGGGCTGGAGGGGAGGGGATCAGCCCCAGCATTTT
cdr3_aa: CASSLGGGWRGGDQPQHF

cdr3_length: 17
clone_size: .
j_call: TRBJ2-5
v_call: TRBV7-2
d_call: .
cdr3_nt: TGTGCCAGCAGCCCAAGAAGTCGGAGGGGGGTCAGAGAGACCCAGTACTTC
cdr3_aa: CASSPRSRRGVRETQYF

cdr3_length: 17
clone_size: .
j_call: TRBJ2-1
v_call: TRBV20-1
d_call: .
cdr3_nt: TGCGGTGCTAGATGGGCCAGAACCACCCTTTCCTACAATGAGCAGTTCTTC
cdr3_aa: CGARWARTTLSYNEQFF

cdr3_length: 14
clone_size: .
j_call: TRBJ2-7
v_call: TRBV20-1
d_call: .
cdr3_nt: TGCAGTGCCGTCGAGGGGGGAAAGGCCTACGAGCAGTACTTC
cdr3_aa: CSAVEGGKAYEQYF

cdr3_length: 14
clone_size: .
j_call: TRBJ2-7
v_call: TRBV20-1
d_call: .
cdr3_nt: TGCAGTGTCAGCCCCCCAGCGGGCGAATACGAGCAGTACTTC
cdr3_aa: CSVSPPAGEYEQYF

cdr3_length: 15
clone_size: many
j_call: TRBJ1-5
v_call: TRBV5-1
d_call: .
cdr3_nt: TGCGCCAGCAGCTTGGAGGGGCGCAGCAATCAGCCCCAGCATTTT
cdr3_aa: CASSLEGRSNQPQHF

cdr3_length: 14
clone_size: .
j_call: TRBJ2-2
v_call: TRBV30
d_call: .
cdr3_nt: TGTGCCTGGATTTCAGGGTTTTTGTCCGGGGAGCTGTTTTTT
cdr3_aa: CAWISGFLSGELFF

cdr3_length: 15
clone_size: once
j_call: TRBJ2-1
v_call: TRBV6-5
d_call: .
cdr3_nt: TGTGCCAGCAGTTCTGGACAGGACTACTACAATGAGCAGTTCTTC
cdr3_aa: CASSSGQDYYNEQFF

cdr3_length: 16
clone_size: .
j_call: TRBJ1-3
v_call: TRBV11-2
d_call: .
cdr3_nt: TGTGCCAGCAGCTTAGGGGTCTCCATCTCTGGAAACACCATATATTTT
cdr3_aa: CASSLGVSISGNTIYF

cdr3_length: 16
clone_size: many
j_call: TRBJ1-6
v_call: TRBV20-1
d_call: .
cdr3_nt: TGCAGTGCTAGAATCGACAGTCCCTCCTATAATTCACCCCTCCACTTT
cdr3_aa: CSARIDSPSYNSPLHF

cdr3_length: 20
clone_size: many
j_call: TRBJ2-5
v_call: TRBV4-1
d_call: TRBD2
cdr3_nt: TGCGCCAGCAGCCAAGAAGGGACTAGCGGGGGTTTTCTGACCCAAGAGACCCAGTACTTC
cdr3_aa: CASSQEGTSGGFLTQETQYF

cdr3_length: 17
clone_size: many
j_call: TRBJ2-1
v_call: TRBV29-1
d_call: .
cdr3_nt: TGCAGCGTTGAACCCCTGCAGGGAGGTTTCGTCTACAATGAGCAGTTCTTC
cdr3_aa: CSVEPLQGGFVYNEQFF

cdr3_length: 15
clone_size: many
j_call: TRBJ2-4
v_call: TRBV5-1
d_call: .
cdr3_nt: TGCGCCAGCAGCTTGTCCCAGGGTGGGGATGGCATTCAGTACTTC
cdr3_aa: CASSLSQGGDGIQYF

cdr3_length: 18
clone_size: .
j_call: TRBJ1-1
v_call: TRBV25-1
d_call: TRBD1
cdr3_nt: TGTGCCAGCAGTCCATGGGCCCGGGACAGGGGATTGGGCACTGAAGCTTTCTTT
cdr3_aa: CASSPWARDRGLGTEAFF

cdr3_length: 14
clone_size: many
j_call: TRBJ2-1
v_call: TRBV30
d_call: .
cdr3_nt: TGTGCTTGGGCCCCCGGGAGCTCCTACAATGAGCAGTTCTTC
cdr3_aa: CAWAPGSSYNEQFF

cdr3_length: 13
clone_size: many
j_call: TRBJ1-1
v_call: TRBV7-8
d_call: .
cdr3_nt: TGTGCCAGCAGCTTAGACGGTTATACTGAAGCTTTCTTT
cdr3_aa: CASSLDGYTEAFF

cdr3_length: 15
clone_size: .
j_call: TRBJ1-5
v_call: TRBV6-1
d_call: .
cdr3_nt: TGTGCCAACAGTGCGGCGGGGTCTAGCAATCAGCCCCAGCATTTT
cdr3_aa: CANSAAGSSNQPQHF

cdr3_length: 17
clone_size: few
j_call: TRBJ2-1
v_call: TRBV4-2
d_call: TRBD1
cdr3_nt: TGTGCCAGCAGCCAATTTCCCGGACAGGGGGTGTGCAATGAGCAGTTCTTC
cdr3_aa: CASSQFPGQGVCNEQFF

cdr3_length: 14
clone_size: few
j_call: TRBJ1-5
v_call: TRBV5-6
d_call: .
cdr3_nt: TGTGCCAGCAGCTTGAGCCGGGGCAATCAGCCCCAGCATTTT
cdr3_aa: CASSLSRGNQPQHF

cdr3_length: 19
clone_size: few
j_call: TRBJ2-7
v_call: TRBV6-6
d_call: TRBD2
cdr3_nt: TGTGCCAGCAGGACCTTTACCTTGGCGGGGGGCGCGGGGTCCTACGAGCAGTACTTC
cdr3_aa: CASRTFTLAGGAGSYEQYF

cdr3_length: 14
clone_size: many
j_call: TRBJ2-5
v_call: TRBV20-1
d_call: .
cdr3_nt: TGCAGTGCTAGAGTTCGACAGGTCTGGGAGACCCAGTACTTC
cdr3_aa: CSARVRQVWETQYF

cdr3_length: 21
clone_size: many
j_call: TRBJ2-1
v_call: TRBV5-1
d_call: TRBD2
cdr3_nt: TGCGCCAGCAGCAACCCAACCCGTCGGGTTAGCGGGGGCTCTTCCTACAATGAGCAGTTCTTC
cdr3_aa: CASSNPTRRVSGGSSYNEQFF

cdr3_length: 19
clone_size: .
j_call: TRBJ2-4
v_call: TRBV11-2
d_call: TRBD1
cdr3_nt: TGTGCCAGCAGCTCCCAGGGACAGGGGGCTCAGGGGGGACAAAACATTCAGTACTTC
cdr3_aa: CASSSQGQGAQGGQNIQYF

cdr3_length: 11
clone_size: .
j_call: TRBJ2-5
v_call: TRBV30
d_call: .
cdr3_nt: TGTGCCTGGACCCTGTGGGGGGAGCAGTACTTC
cdr3_aa: CAWTLWGEQYF